Below, 32 T cell receptor beta chains from the same sample are listed, as sequenced in a study of blood T cell repertoires in COVID-19. Measured with immunoSEQ multiplex PCR; TCRdb has only the in-frame clones, and not every one. The data show more than 200,000 clones, with 75% to 90% seen just once and over 4% held by the top ten. The sequencing sample was made of PBMCs or T cells enriched from blood (not recorded which). The source is a woman aged 25 to 39 who had recovered from COVID-19.

The CDR3 bases are TGTGCCTGGAGGACGGGTCTCAAGCGCATCGCCATATATTTT. It yields the protein CAWRTGLKRIAIYF. The chain recombines TRBV30 with TRBJ1-3; no clear D. V gave up 3 bases and J gave up 11 bases, with 20 bases separating them. This CDR3 spans 14 amino acids. Germline CDR1 is GTSNPN and CDR2 is SVGIG (reference sequence). Full variable domain (outside the CDR3, taken from reference TRBV30 and TRBJ1-3): SQTIHQWPATLVQPVGSPLSLECTVEGTSNPNLYWYRQAAGRGLQLLFYSVGIGQISSEVPQNLSASRPQDRQFILSSKKLLLSDSGFYLCAWRTGLKRIAIYFGEGSWLTVV.

The V and J genes are TRBV15 and TRBJ1-2; 7 positions match TRBD1. CDR1 is LNHNV, CDR2 YYDKDF, per germline (reference sequence). The CDR3 spans 15 residues. The junction had 4 bases not matched to a gene; V was cut back by 1 base and J by 2 bases. The CDR3 DNA follows: TGTGCCACCAGCAGAGGAGGGACAGCCAACTATGGCTACACCTTC. It yields the protein CATSRGGTANYGYTF.

This chain joins TRBV7-2 and TRBJ1-4; D is unresolved. Trimming pared 5 bases from V and 6 bases from J, leaving 7 bases between. Germline V lookup: CDR1 SGHTA, CDR2 FQGNSA. The CDR3 totals 12 residues. CDR3 bases: TGTGCCAGCAGCCCCGCAGATGAAAAACTGTTTTTT. Translated, it gives CASSPADEKLFF.

The genes are TRBV12-3 or TRBV12-4 and TRBJ1-5; D gene ambiguous. Between the trimmed V and J ends, which lost 6 bases and 6 bases, there was a span of 9 bases. The CDR3 is made up of 12 amino acids. CDR3 residues: CASSLPSQPQHF. In DNA form, the CDR3 reads TGTGCCAGCAGCCTCCCGTCTCAGCCCCAGCATTTT.

The rearrangement links TRBV19 to TRBJ1-1, with D maybe TRBD1 (5 bases). V gave up 5 bases and J gave up 1 base, with 11 bases separating them. The V gene's germline CDR1 is LNHDA and CDR2 SQIVND (reference sequence). The CDR3 totals 14 residues. In DNA form, the CDR3 reads TGTGCCAGTAGTTACCGACAGAAGAACACTGAAGCTTTCTTT. This sequence encodes CASSYRQKNTEAFF.

The chain uses TRBV29-1 and TRBJ1-2; 7 bases fit TRBD1. Germline values: CDR1 SQVTM, CDR2 ANQGSEA. The ends lost 4 bases at V and 8 bases at J; junction bases unmatched: 4. The CDR3 covers 11 residues. The CDR3 DNA follows: TGCAGCGTTGCAGGGGGTAACGGCTACACCTTC. It codes for CSVAGGNGYTF.

V is TRBV10-3 and J is TRBJ1-5; no clear D gene. The germline V gene has CDR1 ENHRY and CDR2 SYGVKD. Trimming took 2 bases from V and 5 from J, leaving 4 bases between them. The CDR3 spans 12 residues. The CDR3 reads CAISEPDQPQHF. In nucleotides, the CDR3 is TGTGCCATCAGTGAGCCAGATCAGCCCCAGCATTTT.

This rearrangement joins TRBV30 to TRBJ1-2, with 8 bases fitting TRBD1. V was pared by 3 bases and J by 8 bases, with 11 bases of the junction left unmatched. The CDR3 spans 14 residues. Germline CDR1 is GTSNPN and CDR2 is SVGIG (reference sequence). The CDR3 bases are TGTGCCTGGAGCCCGGGACAGGCCGTAGGGGGCTACACCTTC. Its protein is CAWSPGQAVGGYTF.

The chain links TRBV15 to TRBJ2-1; a weak D match, TRBD2 (5 bases). The V and J ends lost 3 bases and 10 bases respectively, with 10 bases between them. Per the germline V gene, CDR1 is LNHNV and CDR2 is YYDKDF (reference sequence). This CDR3 region has 12 residues. This chain's CDR3 is CATSSNEREQFF. CDR3 nucleotide sequence: TGTGCCACCAGCAGTAACGAGCGGGAGCAGTTCTTC.

The chain recombines TRBV2 with TRBJ1-2; perhaps TRBD1 as D (6 bases). Trimming pared 9 bases from V and 4 bases from J, leaving 21 bases between. Germline-derived CDR1 and CDR2 are SNHLY and FYNNEI. The CDR3 spans 15 residues. The CDR3 sequence: CASTPGTSSTYGYTF. The CDR3 nucleotides are TGTGCCAGTACTCCCGGGACAAGCTCTACCTATGGCTACACCTTC. Complete variable domain (other parts from reference TRBV2 and TRBJ1-2): EPEVTQTPSHQVTQMGQEVILRCVPISNHLYFYWYRQILGQKVEFLVSFYNNEISEKSEIFDDQFSVERPDGSNFTLKIRSTKLEDSAMYFCASTPGTSSTYGYTFGSGTRLTVV.

This chain uses TRBV29-1 with TRBJ1-1; 7 positions match TRBD1. The CDR3 contains 12 residues. CDR1 SQVTM and CDR2 ANQGSEA come from the germline V gene. V trimming: 7 bases; J trimming: 1 base; junction bases outside the gene matches: 3. In DNA form, the CDR3 reads TGCAGCGCTGACAGGGCGAACACTGAAGCTTTCTTT. Amino acids: CSADRANTEAFF. Based on the CDR3 plus reference TRBV29-1 and TRBJ1-1, the full variable domain is SAVISQKPSRDICQRGTSLTIQCQVDSQVTMMFWYRQQPGQSLTLIATANQGSEATYESGFVIDKFPISRPNLTFSTLTVSNMSPEDSSIYLCSADRANTEAFFGQGTRLTVV.

This rearrangement joins TRBV7-3 to TRBJ2-5; D might be TRBD2 (5 bases). Trimming took 4 bases from V and 2 from J, leaving 8 bases between them. The CDR3 has 13 amino acids. In germline, CDR1 is SGHTA, CDR2 FQGTGA. The chain's CDR3 is CASSSDSQETQYF. CDR3 nucleotide sequence: TGTGCCAGCAGCTCGGACTCACAAGAGACCCAGTACTTC.

V is TRBV7-3 and J is TRBJ2-5; D call uncertain. This CDR3 spans 15 amino acids. Germline V gene sequence: CDR1 SGHTA, CDR2 FQGTGA. Trimming stripped 5 bases from V and 4 bases from J, with 17 bases between. CDR3 bases: TGTGCCAGCAGCCCAATCACGGGTCCGGGAGAGACCCAGTACTTC. Protein: CASSPITGPGETQYF.

The chain links TRBV28 to TRBJ1-3, with TRBD1 as a possible D gene (6 bases). Between the trimmed V and J ends, which lost 3 bases and 4 bases, there was a span of 19 bases. CDR1 and CDR2 (germline): MDHEN, SYDVKM. This CDR3 region has 17 residues. CDR3 in amino acids: CASSFLGARVEGNTIYF. CDR3 coding DNA: TGTGCCAGCAGTTTTTTGGGGGCCAGGGTGGAGGGAAACACCATATATTTT. Together with reference TRBV28 and TRBJ1-3, the CDR3 gives the full variable domain: DVKVTQSSRYLVKRTGEKVFLECVQDMDHENMFWYRQDPGLGLRLIYFSYDVKMKEKGDIPEGYSVSREKKERFSLILESASTNQTSMYLCASSFLGARVEGNTIYFGEGSWLTVV.

This chain's CDR3 is CASSPADRGVWSGTQYF. DNA of the CDR3: TGTGCCAGCAGTCCCGCTGACAGGGGGGTATGGTCGGGTACGCAGTATTTT. The V call is TRBV6-2 or TRBV6-3, the J call TRBJ2-3; TRBD1 aligns across 9 bases. CDR1 and CDR2 from the germline V gene are MNHEY and SVGEGT. CDR3 length equals 17 residues. Trimming took 5 bases from V and 8 from J; bases not matched to a gene: 17.

The chain is built from TRBV29-1 and TRBJ1-1; possible D gene TRBD1, 6 bases. The V gene lost 4 bases and the J gene lost 0 bases, with 12 bases spanning the gap. The CDR3 spans 14 residues. Germline V lookup: CDR1 SQVTM, CDR2 ANQGSEA. For the CDR3, the DNA is TGCAGCGTTGGTAAGGGGGGGATGAACACTGAAGCTTTCTTT. It encodes CSVGKGGMNTEAFF.

The V and J genes are TRBV9 and TRBJ2-2, with D maybe TRBD1 (6 bases). This CDR3 is 15 amino acids long. Germline lookup yields CDR1 SGDLS and CDR2 YYNGEE. V dropped 2 bases and J dropped 4 bases, with 12 bases sitting between them. DNA for the CDR3: TGTGCCAGCAGCGTGAAACAGGGACGCACCGGGGAGCTGTTTTTT. It specifies CASSVKQGRTGELFF.

The chain carries TRBV5-3 and TRBJ1-3, with TRBD1 matching over 7 bases. TRBV5-3 has ORF status, its function being uncertain. The CDR3 runs 15 residues. Losses at the gene ends were 4 bases for V and 4 bases for J; bases not matched to a gene: 8. The CDR3 region is CARSKRQGVGNTIYF. The CDR3 DNA reads as TGTGCCAGAAGCAAGCGCCAGGGGGTCGGAAACACCATATATTTT.

V and J are TRBV7-6 and TRBJ1-5, with D possibly being TRBD1 (5 bases). This CDR3 contains 12 residues. V was pared by 11 bases and J by 3 bases, with 11 bases between. Germline CDR1 SGHVS, CDR2 FNYEAQ. CDR3 loop: CAVGHPNQPQHF. The CDR3 coding sequence is TGTGCCGTGGGGCACCCCAATCAGCCCCAGCATTTT.

The J gene is TRBJ1-4, the V gene TRBV5-1; TRBD1 might be the D (5 bases). This CDR3 is 15 amino acids long. Germline values: CDR1 SGHRS, CDR2 YFSETQ. V lost 4 bases and J 4 bases, leaving 14 bases between the germline ends. The CDR3 is CASSVSGRDNEKLFF. CDR3 coding DNA: TGCGCCAGCAGCGTTTCAGGGCGGGATAATGAAAAACTGTTTTTT.

This chain joins TRBV7-9 and TRBJ1-3; no clear D gene. The CDR3 is 15 amino acids. V lost 7 bases to trimming and J lost 0 bases, with 13 bases between them. Germline-derived CDR1 and CDR2 are SEHNR and FQNEAQ (reference sequence). The CDR3 nucleotides read TGTGCCAGCACGATCGGAGCCGTCTCTGGAAACACCATATATTTT. Protein product: CASTIGAVSGNTIYF. The whole variable domain, remainder taken from reference TRBV7-9 and TRBJ1-3, is DTGVSQNPRHKITKRGQNVTFRCDPISEHNRLYWYRQTLGQGPEFLTYFQNEAQLEKSRLLSDRFSAERPKGSFSTLEIQRTEQGDSAMYLCASTIGAVSGNTIYFGEGSWLTVV.

Written as DNA, the CDR3 is TGTGCCAGCAGCCCCCGGACAGGGCCAACTGAAGCTTTCTTT. It translates to CASSPRTGPTEAFF. The chain joins TRBV11-2 to TRBJ1-1, with 8 bases aligning to TRBD1. V gave up 5 bases and J gave up 5 bases; unmatched junction bases: 7. Germline V gene sequence: CDR1 SGHAT, CDR2 FQNNGV. CDR3 length equals 14 residues.

This chain links TRBV18 with TRBJ1-5; D may be TRBD1 (6 bases). The CDR3 consists of 15 residues. Trimming removed 2 bases at V and 7 bases at J, with 15 bases between. Germline lookup yields CDR1 KGHSH and CDR2 LQKENI. The CDR3 protein is CASSPSAGEKQPQHF. The CDR3 nucleotides read TGTGCCAGCTCACCATCGGCAGGGGAAAAGCAGCCCCAGCATTTT.

V and J are TRBV25-1 and TRBJ2-1, with TRBD2 matching over 7 bases. The CDR3 sequence is 16 residues long. V shed 7 bases, J shed 7 bases, and the junction held 16 bases outside the gene matches. Germline-derived CDR1 and CDR2 are MGHDK and SYGVNS. The CDR3 sequence is CASTPGRGGRRNEQFF. In DNA, the CDR3 is TGTGCCAGCACTCCGGGGAGGGGAGGGCGTCGTAATGAGCAGTTCTTC.

The rearrangement uses TRBV11-2 and TRBJ2-1, with D possibly TRBD2 on 5 matching bases. Per germline, CDR1 SGHAT and CDR2 FQNNGV. Trimming shortened V by 5 bases and J by 6 bases, and 23 bases separated the two germline ends. This CDR3 is 17 amino acids long. In nucleotides, the CDR3 is TGTGCCAGCAGCCCCGAAGGTGCGTCCCGGAGGCCCAATGAGCAGTTCTTC. Translated: CASSPEGASRRPNEQFF.

The rearrangement uses TRBV9 and TRBJ2-5, with D unclear. Between the trimmed V and J ends, which lost 3 bases and 4 bases, there was a span of 19 bases. The CDR3 length is 16 residues. The germline CDR1 and CDR2 sequences are SGDLS and YYNGEE. The CDR3 sequence: CASSAVGGPVRETQYF. CDR3 DNA sequence: TGTGCCAGCAGCGCCGTTGGTGGGCCCGTCCGAGAGACCCAGTACTTC.

This clone was counted once. V usage is TRBV3-1 (or the pseudogene TRBV3-2) and J usage is TRBJ2-1; TRBD2 aligns across 8 bases. The germline V gene has CDR1 LGHDT and CDR2 YNNKEL (reference sequence). The V and J ends lost 3 bases and 4 bases, in that order; junction bases with no gene match: 5. CDR3 length: 15 amino acids. The CDR3 nucleotides are TGTGCCAGCAGCCATAGCGGGATGGGGTACAATGAGCAGTTCTTC. Protein sequence: CASSHSGMGYNEQFF.

The gene calls are TRBV28 and TRBJ1-6, with D possibly matching TRBD1 (5 bases). Trimming pared 2 bases from V and 6 bases from J, leaving 5 bases between. The CDR3 runs to 13 residues. Looked up from germline, CDR1 is MDHEN and CDR2 is SYDVKM. CDR3 residues: CASSLDSNSPLHF. As DNA, the CDR3 is TGTGCCAGCAGTTTAGACAGTAATTCACCCCTCCACTTT.

The sample holds one count of this clone. The gene calls are TRBV28 and TRBJ1-5; D is unclear. V shed 3 bases and J shed 0 bases, with 9 bases lying between them. This CDR3 has 15 residues. Germline V gene sequence: CDR1 MDHEN, CDR2 SYDVKM. CDR3 sequence: CASSFGQPSNQPQHF. The DNA for the CDR3 is TGTGCCAGCAGTTTTGGGCAACCTAGCAATCAGCCCCAGCATTTT.

The chain has TRBV28 and TRBJ1-2; 10 bases fit TRBD1. Trimming removed 6 bases from V and 4 bases from J; junction bases left unmatched: 11. This CDR3 has 16 residues. Germline V gives CDR1 MDHEN, CDR2 SYDVKM. DNA of the CDR3: TGTGCCAGCAGATTCCCGACAGGGGGCGAGGGCTATGGCTACACCTTC. It yields the protein CASRFPTGGEGYGYTF.

The rearrangement uses TRBV2 and TRBJ1-5; D is possibly TRBD1 (5 bases). This CDR3 comprises 15 residues. The germline V and J ends were trimmed by 6 bases and 0 bases, with 12 bases remaining between them. The V gene's germline CDR1 is SNHLY and CDR2 FYNNEI. CDR3: CASRGRQPSNQPQHF. The CDR3 coding sequence is TGTGCCAGCAGGGGAAGACAGCCTAGCAATCAGCCCCAGCATTTT.

This clone was seen just once. V and J are TRBV23-1 and TRBJ2-7, with 11 bases matching TRBD1. TRBV23-1 counts as an open reading frame of uncertain function. The CDR3 loop spans 18 amino acids. V lost 0 bases to trimming and J lost 2 bases; unmatched junction nucleotides: 9. CDR3 sequence: CASSQSRLGTGGPYEQYF. Here the CDR3 DNA reads TGCGCCAGCAGTCAATCTAGATTAGGGACAGGGGGGCCCTACGAGCAGTACTTC.